Below, 6 T cell receptor beta chains from the same sample are listed, as sequenced in a study of blood T cell repertoires in COVID-19. Using immunoSEQ multiplex PCR, the repertoire was profiled, and TCRdb retains in-frame clones only, with some absent. Of about 400,000 clones listed, around nine tenths are singletons. The specimen sequenced was PBMCs or T cells enriched from blood (not recorded which). The receptors shown here come from a woman in her twenties or thirties who had recovered from COVID-19.

The chain recombines TRBV28 with TRBJ2-7; 8 nucleotides line up with TRBD2. Germline V gene lookup returns CDR1 MDHEN and CDR2 SYDVKM. With V trimmed by 6 bases and J by 3 bases, 10 bases remained unmatched. The CDR3 is made up of 15 amino acids. CDR3 nucleotide sequence: TGTGCCAGCAGCCCATCCGGACTAGCTGGCTACGAGCAGTACTTC. The encoded protein is CASSPSGLAGYEQYF.

This clone came up once. V usage is TRBV5-4 and J usage is TRBJ1-2; TRBD1 might be the D (6 bases). The CDR3 totals 14 residues. CDR1 is SGHNT, CDR2 YYREEE, per germline (reference sequence). Trimming shortened V by 4 bases and J by 4 bases, and 14 bases separated the two germline ends. The CDR3 DNA follows: TGTGCCAGCAGCATACAGGGTTTCCGCTATGGCTACACCTTC. The encoded protein is CASSIQGFRYGYTF.

The sample holds one count of this clone. The chain links TRBV7-3 to TRBJ1-2; no definite D call. This CDR3 comprises 14 residues. Trimming cost V 2 bases and J 8 bases, with 15 bases left between them. Per the germline V gene, CDR1 is SGHTA and CDR2 is FQGTGA. In nucleotides, the CDR3 is TGTGCCAGCAGCTTAGAACGAGGGCCGACGGGCTACACCTTC. As protein: CASSLERGPTGYTF.

V usage is TRBV28 and J usage is TRBJ2-7; D ambiguous. The CDR3 spans 11 residues. The V gene lost 3 bases and the J gene lost 6 bases, with 6 bases spanning the gap. The germline gives CDR1 MDHEN, CDR2 SYDVKM. CDR3 nucleotides: TGTGCCAGCAGTTTCCAGGTCGAGCAGTACTTC. It codes for CASSFQVEQYF.

The rearrangement uses TRBV7-9 and TRBJ1-1; no firm D call. Trimming cost V 1 base and J 3 bases, with 18 bases left between them. The germline gives CDR1 SEHNR, CDR2 FQNEAQ (reference sequence). This CDR3 is built from 17 residues. CDR3 region: CASSLERRERRDTEAFF. The CDR3 DNA reads as TGTGCCAGCAGCTTAGAACGGCGGGAGCGAAGGGACACTGAAGCTTTCTTT.

The V and J genes are TRBV18 and TRBJ2-4; D is possibly TRBD2 (6 bases). This CDR3 region has 14 residues. Per germline, CDR1 KGHSH and CDR2 LQKENI. V lost 1 base, J lost 9 bases, and 13 bases lay in between. The CDR3 region has the DNA TGTGCCAGCTCACCACTGGGCGGGGTGGGCATTCAGTACTTC. Amino acid sequence: CASSPLGGVGIQYF.